This TCR beta chain was documented in a study of blood T cell repertoires in COVID-19. Across the study: Researchers got acute and convalescent COVID-19 samples from the United States, Italy and Spain.

Assay used: immunoSEQ multiplex PCR; TCRdb lists only in-frame clones, some missing. This sample has more than 200,000 clones, with about 85% found just once. This CDR3 spans 15 amino acids. V lost 6 bases, J lost 0 bases, and 4 bases stayed unmatched. Germline CDR1 reads ENHRY; CDR2 reads SYGVKD. The rearrangement uses TRBV10-3 and TRBJ1-5, with 8 bases lining up with TRBD1. The source material was peripheral blood. The TCR originated in a man between 35 and 55 years old with acute or convalescent COVID-19. The CDR3 bases are TGTGCCATCAGCGACAGGGGTTATAGCAATCAGCCCCAGCATTTT. This sequence encodes CAISDRGYSNQPQHF.